The clone carrying this T cell receptor beta chain was detected once. Its target is unknown. The method was immunoSEQ multiplex PCR; TCRdb's version includes in-frame clones alone and lacks a portion of them. This table has approximately 89,000 clones, about 88% appearing once. This record comes from a study of T cell responses to AZD1222 COVID-19 vaccine. Broader study findings: Reports indicate that nearly half of spike-specific TCRs are directed at unmutated variant regions.

This sequence originates from an adult in good health. Sequences were derived from peripheral blood, sampled on day 0 of AZD1222 vaccination.

This CDR3 is CASSSLRGQGSNTGELFF. DNA of the CDR3: TGTGCCAGCAGCTCCTTGCGGGGACAGGGGTCGAACACCGGGGAGCTGTTTTTT. This chain uses TRBV5-4 with TRBJ2-2; TRBD1 matches at 10 bases. The CDR3 is 18 residues long. With V trimmed by 3 bases and J by 0 bases, 8 bases remained unmatched. Germline V gene data show CDR1 as SGHNT and CDR2 as YYREEE (reference sequence).